One and the same sample provided the 24 T cell receptor beta chains below, sequenced in a study of human T cells and chemical hapten exposure. As for time point: patch test 1, 2 weeks after DPC sensitization. Treatment described: therapeutic diphenylcyclopropenone sensitization with weekly scalp DPC. A single record per CDR3 protein comes from TCRdb applying MiXCR to the RACE reads. Found here are approximately 110,000 distinct CDR3 sequences, 11% of them singletons; the top ten hold 3% to 4%. Sequencing was performed on whole blood, taken in connection with sensitization to the hapten diphenylcyclopropenone (DPC). Receptor source: a woman between 40 and 55 years old with alopecia areata. Some clones in this sample may be carry-over from other donors' samples.

Many counts were recorded for this clonotype. The chain joins TRBV7-6 to TRBJ1-3, with D possibly matching TRBD1 (5 bases). Trimming took off 5 bases at V and 4 bases at J, with 12 bases between the two ends. Germline CDR1 is SGHVS and CDR2 is FNYEAQ. The CDR3 runs to 14 residues. The CDR3 DNA sequence: TGTGCCAGCAGCCCCGGGACCGAGGGAAACACCATATATTTT. Amino acids: CASSPGTEGNTIYF.

Points on this clonotype: A much larger clone lies one base from this, so it may be a read error. The chain links TRBV9 to TRBJ2-1, with TRBD2 matching 15 bases. The CDR3 length is 18 residues. CDR1 SGDLS and CDR2 YYNGEE come from the germline V gene. Written as DNA, the CDR3 is TGTGCCAGCAGCGTATCGGCCTGGGGACTAGCGGGAGGAAATGGGCAGTTCTTC. Protein: CASSVSAWGLAGGNGQFF.

This clonotype has only a few counts. The V and J genes are TRBV2 and TRBJ2-7, with 9 bases identical to TRBD1. The V gene's germline CDR1 is SNHLY and CDR2 FYNNEI. CDR3 size: 12 residues. Trimming cost V 9 bases and J 5 bases; bases outside gene matches: 5. CDR3 nucleotides: TGTGCCAGGGACAGGGGTACGGACGAGCAGTACTTC. Its translation is CARDRGTDEQYF.

This clonotype was seen at least ten times. The V gene is TRBV19, the J gene TRBJ2-5; 11 nucleotides match TRBD2. Germline loops: CDR1 LNHDA, CDR2 SQIVND (reference sequence). The CDR3 sequence is 14 residues long. V gave up 5 bases and J gave up 5 bases; unmatched junction bases: 4. Here the CDR3 DNA reads TGTGCCAGTAGTCCCGTAGCGGGAGGGGAGACCCAGTACTTC. It encodes CASSPVAGGETQYF.

This clonotype was seen only once. Sequence at one end of the junction differs from germline and may be a read error. The chain carries TRBV19 and TRBJ1-2, with 7 bases that match TRBD1. There are 14 residues in the CDR3. CDR1 is LNHDA and CDR2 is SQIVND in the germline V gene (reference sequence). CDR3 protein: CASGSPGQPYRYTF. The CDR3 DNA reads TGTGCCAGTGGGAGCCCGGGACAGCCCTATCGCTACACCTTC.

V usage is TRBV3-1 and J usage is TRBJ2-1; the match to TRBD2 covers 13 bases. Matching the DNA end better, TRBJ2-7 makes the J call doubtful. From germline, CDR1 is LGHDT and CDR2 YNNKEL (reference sequence). The CDR3 runs 14 residues. CDR3 nucleotide sequence: TGTGCCAGCACCCAGGGGACTAGCGGGGCCGAGCAGTACTTC. Amino acids: CASTQGTSGAEQYF.

The table lists this clonotype with many counts. V and J are TRBV15 and TRBJ2-2; perhaps TRBD1 as D (6 bases). The V gene lost 0 bases and the J gene lost 5 bases, with 10 bases spanning the gap. The CDR3 spans 15 residues. Germline V gene sequence: CDR1 LNHNV, CDR2 YYDKDF (reference sequence). For the CDR3, the DNA is TGTGCCACCAGCAGAGAGGGGGCGCGTACCGGGGAGCTGTTTTTT. As protein: CATSREGARTGELFF.

The chain joins TRBV11-2 to TRBJ2-7; 10 positions agree with TRBD1. V shed 5 bases and J 5 bases; nucleotides not matched to a gene: 3. The CDR3 contains 13 residues. Germline V gives CDR1 SGHAT, CDR2 FQNNGV. The CDR3 sequence: CASSVDRGDEQYF. CDR3 DNA: TGTGCCAGCAGCGTGGACAGGGGGGACGAGCAGTACTTC.

This clonotype has only a few counts. The chain has TRBV30 and TRBJ1-3; D gene uncertain. Trimming shortened V by 1 base and J by 2 bases, and 9 bases separated the two germline ends. This CDR3 contains 14 residues. Looked up from germline, CDR1 is GTSNPN and CDR2 is SVGIG (reference sequence). In nucleotides, the CDR3 is TGTGCCTGGAGTGCCGGGATTCCTGGAAACACCATATATTTT. It specifies CAWSAGIPGNTIYF.

This chain joins TRBV6-2 or TRBV6-3 and TRBJ2-3; D is undetermined. CDR1 and CDR2 (germline): MNHEY, SVGEGT. Trimming took 3 bases from V and 4 from J, leaving 11 bases between them. The CDR3 contains 14 residues. CDR3 in amino acids: CASSYMAVSDTQYF. CDR3 nucleotide sequence: TGTGCCAGCAGTTATATGGCGGTTTCAGATACGCAGTATTTT.

V usage is TRBV7-9 and J usage is TRBJ2-7; possible D gene TRBD2, 5 bases. The germline CDR1 and CDR2 sequences are SEHNR and FQNEAQ (reference sequence). The CDR3 consists of 13 residues. V lost 2 bases and J 4 bases, leaving 9 bases between the germline ends. DNA for the CDR3: TGTGCCAGCAGCTTACCAGGCGGGTACGAGCAGTACTTC. It yields the protein CASSLPGGYEQYF. Full variable domain (outside the CDR3, taken from reference TRBV7-9 and TRBJ2-7): DTGVSQNPRHKITKRGQNVTFRCDPISEHNRLYWYRQTLGQGPEFLTYFQNEAQLEKSRLLSDRFSAERPKGSFSTLEIQRTEQGDSAMYLCASSLPGGYEQYFGPGTRLTVT.

This clonotype came up many times. This rearrangement joins TRBV19 to TRBJ1-2, with D maybe TRBD1 (5 bases). This CDR3 has 15 amino acids. Germline-derived CDR1 and CDR2 are LNHDA and SQIVND (reference sequence). V was shortened by 6 bases and J by 2 bases, with 16 bases between the two germline ends. CDR3 region: CASSPGTRENYGYTF. CDR3 DNA sequence: TGTGCCAGTAGCCCCGGGACCAGGGAAAACTATGGCTACACCTTC.

For the CDR3, the DNA is TGTGCCAGCAGCCTTACACTACAGGGAAGTTACATTCAGTACTTC. Residues: CASSLTLQGSYIQYF. V usage is TRBV3-1 and J usage is TRBJ2-4; maybe TRBD1 (6 bases). Germline V CDR1 and CDR2: LGHDT, YNNKEL (reference sequence). The length of the CDR3 is 15 residues. Trimming cost V 4 bases and J 8 bases, with 18 bases left between them.

This clonotype came up many times. The genes are TRBV28 and TRBJ2-5, with 10 bases fitting TRBD1. Germline CDR1 MDHEN, CDR2 SYDVKM. There are 15 residues in the CDR3. V lost 3 bases to trimming and J lost 5 bases; unmatched junction nucleotides: 6. The CDR3 DNA sequence: TGTGCCAGCAGTTTTCCCGGGACAGGGGTGGAGACCCAGTACTTC. Residues: CASSFPGTGVETQYF.

In DNA, the CDR3 is TGTGCCTGGAGTGCCCTCTCTGGTCCCCAAGAGACCCAGTACTTC. It is translated as CAWSALSGPQETQYF. The J gene is TRBJ2-5, the V gene TRBV30, with unresolved D. Germline V gene sequence: CDR1 GTSNPN, CDR2 SVGIG (reference sequence). The V gene lost 1 base and the J gene lost 1 base, with 13 bases spanning the gap. This CDR3 has 15 residues.

In this sample, this clonotype turned up many times. The chain couples TRBV6-5 to TRBJ1-3; D not resolved. Trimming removed 6 bases from V and 0 bases from J, with 6 bases in between. Germline CDR1 is MNHEY and CDR2 is SVGAGI. The length of the CDR3 is 13 residues. The CDR3 DNA sequence: TGTGCCAGCAGCTGGTACTCTGGAAACACCATATATTTT. This translates into CASSWYSGNTIYF.

The chain couples TRBV28 to TRBJ2-7, with D possibly being TRBD1 (6 bases). Trimming stripped 5 bases from V and 4 bases from J, with 12 bases between. The CDR3 totals 13 residues. Germline V gene sequence: CDR1 MDHEN, CDR2 SYDVKM. This CDR3 reads CASSGAGVYEQYF. CDR3 DNA: TGTGCCAGCAGTGGAGCAGGGGTTTACGAGCAGTACTTC.

This clonotype was observed at least ten times. The J gene is TRBJ2-1, the V gene TRBV19; no clear D. CDR3 size: 14 residues. V was clipped by 5 bases and J by 5 bases, with 13 bases between them. Germline V gene lookup returns CDR1 LNHDA and CDR2 SQIVND (reference sequence). CDR3 amino acids: CASSVNRLDNEQFF. As DNA, the CDR3 is TGTGCCAGTAGTGTGAACAGACTTGACAATGAGCAGTTCTTC.

The gene calls are TRBV6-5 and TRBJ2-7; 9 bases line up with TRBD1. The V and J ends lost 6 bases and 1 base, in that order; junction bases with no gene match: 4. The CDR3 has 14 amino acids. Germline values: CDR1 MNHEY, CDR2 SVGAGI. CDR3 bases: TGTGCCAGCAGACGAGGACAGGGGTCCTACGAGCAGTACTTC. Its translation is CASRRGQGSYEQYF.

This chain uses TRBV30 with TRBJ2-7; 10 bases match TRBD1. Germline CDR1 GTSNPN, CDR2 SVGIG (reference sequence). This CDR3 spans 14 amino acids. Trimming cost V 1 base and J 4 bases; bases outside gene matches: 4. The CDR3 nucleotides are TGTGCCTGGAGTGCCGGGACAGGGGAGTACGAGCAGTACTTC. Translating it yields CAWSAGTGEYEQYF.

CDR3 residues: CASSEALRGVPRSYEQYF. The CDR3 DNA sequence: TGTGCCAGCAGTGAAGCGCTTAGAGGGGTACCGCGCTCCTACGAGCAGTACTTC. The rearrangement joins TRBV2 to TRBJ2-7; D is tentatively TRBD1 or TRBD2 (5 bases each). CDR1 is SNHLY and CDR2 is FYNNEI in the germline V gene. The V and J ends lost 0 bases and 0 bases respectively, with 18 bases between them. The CDR3 runs to 18 residues.

This clonotype was recorded many times. The V call is TRBV10-3, the J call TRBJ2-1; 10 nucleotides agree with TRBD2. Germline CDR1 ENHRY, CDR2 SYGVKD. The junction had 3 bases not matched to a gene; V was cut back by 4 bases and J by 0 bases. This CDR3 has 16 residues. DNA for the CDR3: TGTGCCATCAGTGTCGGACTAGCGGCCTCCTACAATGAGCAGTTCTTC. It codes for CAISVGLAASYNEQFF.

The chain carries TRBV18 and TRBJ1-2; no firm D call. The CDR3 is 16 residues long. Germline CDR1 is KGHSH and CDR2 is LQKENI. Trimming stripped 0 bases from V and 7 bases from J, with 18 bases between. The CDR3 spells CASSPPGRGSAAGYTF. In DNA form, the CDR3 reads TGTGCCAGCTCACCACCGGGCAGAGGATCGGCGGCTGGCTACACCTTC.

This clonotype has only a few counts. This chain connects TRBV6-1 to TRBJ2-7; possible D gene TRBD1, 6 bases. V dropped 4 bases and J dropped 0 bases, with 13 bases sitting between them. The CDR3 has 15 amino acids. Per germline, CDR1 MNHNS and CDR2 SASEGT. The CDR3 bases are TGTGCCAGCAGTGGCCGGGACACGATCTCCTACGAGCAGTACTTC. Translation gives CASSGRDTISYEQYF.